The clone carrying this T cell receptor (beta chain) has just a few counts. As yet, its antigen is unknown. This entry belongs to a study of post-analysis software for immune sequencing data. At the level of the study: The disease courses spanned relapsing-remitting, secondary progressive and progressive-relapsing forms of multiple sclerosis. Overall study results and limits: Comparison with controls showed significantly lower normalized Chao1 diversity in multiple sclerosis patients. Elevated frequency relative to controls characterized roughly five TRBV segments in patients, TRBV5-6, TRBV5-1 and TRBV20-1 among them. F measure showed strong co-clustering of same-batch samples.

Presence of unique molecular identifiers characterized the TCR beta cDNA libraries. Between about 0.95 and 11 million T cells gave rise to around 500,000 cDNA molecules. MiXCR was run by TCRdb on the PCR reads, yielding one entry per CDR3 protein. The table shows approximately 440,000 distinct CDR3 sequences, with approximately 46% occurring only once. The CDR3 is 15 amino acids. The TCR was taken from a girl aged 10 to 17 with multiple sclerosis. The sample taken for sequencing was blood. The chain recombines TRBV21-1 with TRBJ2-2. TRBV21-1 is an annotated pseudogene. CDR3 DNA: TGTGCCAGCAGCAAAAAGACAATCAACACCGGGGAGCTGTTTTTT. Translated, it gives CASSKKTINTGELFF.